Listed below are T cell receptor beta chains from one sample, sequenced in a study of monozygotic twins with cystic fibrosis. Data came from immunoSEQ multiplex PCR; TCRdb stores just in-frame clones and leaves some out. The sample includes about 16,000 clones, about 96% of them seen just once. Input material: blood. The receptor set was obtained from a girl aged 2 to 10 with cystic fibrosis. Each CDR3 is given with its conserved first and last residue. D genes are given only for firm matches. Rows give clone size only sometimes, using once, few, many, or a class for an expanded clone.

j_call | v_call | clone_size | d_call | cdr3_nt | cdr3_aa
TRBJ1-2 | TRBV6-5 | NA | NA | TGTGCCAGCAAGTACGGGGGGGCTAACTATGGCTACACCTTC | CASKYGGANYGYTF
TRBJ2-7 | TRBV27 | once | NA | TGTGCCAGCAGTCCCTGGCGGGGCCGGGGCTCCTACGAGCAGTACTTC | CASSPWRGRGSYEQYF
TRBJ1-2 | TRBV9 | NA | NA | TGTGCCAGCAGCCCCGGGGGATCCTATGGCTACACCTTC | CASSPGGSYGYTF
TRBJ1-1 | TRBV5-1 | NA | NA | TGCGCCAGCAGGACGACGCCCATGAACACTGAAGCTTTCTTT | CASRTTPMNTEAFF
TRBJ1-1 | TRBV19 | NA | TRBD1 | TGTGCCAGTAGCGGACAGGTCGGAACTGAAGCTTTCTTT | CASSGQVGTEAFF
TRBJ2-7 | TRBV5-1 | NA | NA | TGCGCCAGCAGCTTGGCCTCGATTGTCTACGAGCAGTACTTC | CASSLASIVYEQYF
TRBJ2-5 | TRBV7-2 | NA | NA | TGTGCCAGCAGCTTACTAACAGGGAAATCTAAAGAGACCCAGTACTTC | CASSLLTGKSKETQYF
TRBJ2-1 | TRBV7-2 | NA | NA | TGTGCCAGCAGCTTAGTCGTGGGGGCCCGCGATGAGCAGTTCTTC | CASSLVVGARDEQFF
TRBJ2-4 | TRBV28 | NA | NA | TGTGCCAGCAAGGGAATAGCCAAAAACATTCAGTACTTC | CASKGIAKNIQYF
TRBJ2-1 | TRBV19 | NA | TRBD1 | TGTGCCGGACCAGGGGGCTGGGGCAATGAGCAGTTCTTC | CAGPGGWGNEQFF
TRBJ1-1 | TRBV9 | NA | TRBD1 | TGTGCCAGCAGACCTACAGGGGATCTCACTGAAGCTTTCTTT | CASRPTGDLTEAFF
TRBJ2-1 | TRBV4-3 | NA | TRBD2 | TGCGCCAGCAGCCAAGATGGACTTAGCGGGGGGGCCTACAATGAGCAGTTCTTC | CASSQDGLSGGAYNEQFF
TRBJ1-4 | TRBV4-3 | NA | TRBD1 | TGCGCCAGCAGCCGTTTCACAGGGGATGTGGAAAAACTGTTTTTT | CASSRFTGDVEKLFF
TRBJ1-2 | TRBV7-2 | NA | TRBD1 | TGTGCCAGCAGCTTAGCCCAGGGGGCCGGTGGCTACACCTTC | CASSLAQGAGGYTF
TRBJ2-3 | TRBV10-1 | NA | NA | TGCGCCAGCAGTGATCCCGGGACATACACAGATACGCAGTATTTT | CASSDPGTYTDTQYF
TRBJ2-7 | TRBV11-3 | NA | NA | TGTGCCAGCAGCCCGGGACAGACTAGCTACGAGCAGTACTTC | CASSPGQTSYEQYF
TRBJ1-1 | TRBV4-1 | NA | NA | TGCGCCAGCAGCTTTTCGGTGCAGGAGGACACTGAAGCTTTCTTT | CASSFSVQEDTEAFF
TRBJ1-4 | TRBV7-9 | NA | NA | TGTGCCAGCAGCTTACAGGGAATTGAAAAACTGTTTTTT | CASSLQGIEKLFF
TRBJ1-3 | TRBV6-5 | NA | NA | TGTGCCAGCAGACCCGCAAGCCCTGGAAACACCATATATTTT | CASRPASPGNTIYF
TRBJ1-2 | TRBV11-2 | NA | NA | TGTGCCAGCAGCCCGCCCGACAGGAATCGAGCTGGCTACACCTTC | CASSPPDRNRAGYTF
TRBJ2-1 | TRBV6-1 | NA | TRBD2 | TGTGCCAGCAGTGCCATAAGGACTAGTACTGAGCAGTTCTTC | CASSAIRTSTEQFF
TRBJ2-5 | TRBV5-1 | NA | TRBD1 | TGCGCCAGCAGCTTCGGAGTCCAGGGGGCGCAGGAGACCCAGTACTTC | CASSFGVQGAQETQYF
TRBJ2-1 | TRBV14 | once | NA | TGTGCCAGCAGCCCTTACGGTTTCTCCTACAATGAGCAGTTCTTC | CASSPYGFSYNEQFF
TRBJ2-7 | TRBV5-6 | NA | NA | TGTGCCAGCAGCTTGGTCTACGAGCAGTACTTC | CASSLVYEQYF
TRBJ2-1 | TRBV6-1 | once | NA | TGTGCCAGCAGTTTAGGCAGGGGAAATTACAATGAGCAGTTCTTC | CASSLGRGNYNEQFF
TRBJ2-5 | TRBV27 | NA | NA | TGTGCCAGCAGTTCCCGACTGGAGGAGACCCAGTACTTC | CASSSRLEETQYF
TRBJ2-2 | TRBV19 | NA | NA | TGTGCCAGTAGTATAGATTCCTGGGGCGGGGAGCTGTTTTTT | CASSIDSWGGELFF
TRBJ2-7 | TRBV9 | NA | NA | TGTGCCAGCAGCGTAGGGATAGGTACTGGGAACTACGAGCAGTACTTC | CASSVGIGTGNYEQYF
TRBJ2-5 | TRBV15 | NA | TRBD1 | TGTGCCACCAGCAGAGATCCCGGACAGGGCGGAGAGACCCAGTACTTC | CATSRDPGQGGETQYF
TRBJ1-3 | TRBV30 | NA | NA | TGTGCCTGGTTAGGGAACTCTGGAAACACCATATATTTT | CAWLGNSGNTIYF
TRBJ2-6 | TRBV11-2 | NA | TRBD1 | TGTGCCAGCAGCCCAGGGGGACCTGGGGCCAACGTCCTGACTTTC | CASSPGGPGANVLTF
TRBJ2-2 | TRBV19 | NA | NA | TGTGCCAGTAGTATCGGGAACACCGGGGAGCTGTTTTTT | CASSIGNTGELFF
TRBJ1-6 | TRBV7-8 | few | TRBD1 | TGTGCCAGCAGCTTAGTGGGGGACAGATCCTATTCACCCCTCCACTTT | CASSLVGDRSYSPLHF
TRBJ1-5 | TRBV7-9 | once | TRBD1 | TGTGCCAGCAGCTTAGAGTGGCAGGGGGCACATAGCAATCAGCCCCAGCATTTT | CASSLEWQGAHSNQPQHF
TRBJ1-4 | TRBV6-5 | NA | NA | TGTGCCAGCAGTTACCCGAGGGAAAAACTGTTTTTT | CASSYPREKLFF
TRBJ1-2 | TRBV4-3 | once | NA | TGCGCCAGCAGCCAAGATCCCTCCCCCGGGTATGGCTACACCTTC | CASSQDPSPGYGYTF
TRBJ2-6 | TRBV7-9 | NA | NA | TGTGCCAGCAGCAGAGACTTCTCTGGGGCCAACGTCCTGACTTTC | CASSRDFSGANVLTF
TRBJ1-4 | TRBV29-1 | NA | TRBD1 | TGCAGCGTTGCGGGACAGGGGGATTGGAATGAAAAACTGTTTTTT | CSVAGQGDWNEKLFF
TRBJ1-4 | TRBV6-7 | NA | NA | TGTGCCAGCAGTTACCCATGGCGGGGTAATGAAAAACTGTTTTTT | CASSYPWRGNEKLFF
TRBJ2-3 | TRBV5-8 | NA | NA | TGTGCCAGCAGCTTGGCTTCGGGACTCACAGATACGCAGTATTTT | CASSLASGLTDTQYF
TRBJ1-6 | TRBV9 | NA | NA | TGTGCCAGCAGCGTAGTTGGGGGGGATAATTCACCCCTCCACTTT | CASSVVGGDNSPLHF
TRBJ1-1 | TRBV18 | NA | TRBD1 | TGTGCCAGCTCACCACCGAACAGGGGGGACACTGAAGCTTTCTTT | CASSPPNRGDTEAFF
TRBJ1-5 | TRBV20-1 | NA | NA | TGCAGTGCTGGTGGTAATGGGCCCCAGCATTTT | CSAGGNGPQHF
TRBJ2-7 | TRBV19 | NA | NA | TGTGCCAGTACGGGCTCTAACTACGAGCAGTACTTC | CASTGSNYEQYF
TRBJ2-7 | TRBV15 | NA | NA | TGTGCCACCAGCAGAGAGGCGGCCTTCTACGAGCAGTACTTC | CATSREAAFYEQYF